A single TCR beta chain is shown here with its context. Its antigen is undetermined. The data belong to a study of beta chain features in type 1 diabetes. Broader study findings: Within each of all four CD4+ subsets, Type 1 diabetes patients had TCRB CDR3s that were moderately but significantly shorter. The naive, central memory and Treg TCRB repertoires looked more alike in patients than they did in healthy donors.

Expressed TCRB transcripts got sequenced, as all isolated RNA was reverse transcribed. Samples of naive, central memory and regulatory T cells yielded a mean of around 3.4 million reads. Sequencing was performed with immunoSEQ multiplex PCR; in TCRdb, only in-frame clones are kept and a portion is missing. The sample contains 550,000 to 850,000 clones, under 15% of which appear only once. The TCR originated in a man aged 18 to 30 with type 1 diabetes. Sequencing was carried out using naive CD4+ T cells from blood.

The CDR3 sequence is CAWTSGGADTQYF. DNA for the CDR3: TGTGCCTGGACTAGCGGGGGCGCAGATACGCAGTATTTT. The rearrangement uses TRBV30 and TRBJ2-3; 10 nucleotides match TRBD2. The V gene's germline CDR1 is GTSNPN and CDR2 SVGIG (reference sequence). The CDR3 extends over 13 amino acids. V was clipped by 4 bases and J by 4 bases; unmatched bases: 2.